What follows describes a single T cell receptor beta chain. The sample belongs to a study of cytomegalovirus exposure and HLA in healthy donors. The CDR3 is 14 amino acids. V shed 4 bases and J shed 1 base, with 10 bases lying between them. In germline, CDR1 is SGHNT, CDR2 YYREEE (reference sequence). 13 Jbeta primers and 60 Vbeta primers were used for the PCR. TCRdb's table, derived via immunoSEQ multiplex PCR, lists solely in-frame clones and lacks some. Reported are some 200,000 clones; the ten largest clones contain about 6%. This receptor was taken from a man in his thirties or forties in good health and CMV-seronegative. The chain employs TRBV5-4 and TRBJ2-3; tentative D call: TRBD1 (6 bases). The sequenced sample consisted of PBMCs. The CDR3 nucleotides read TGTGCCAGCAGCACCCGACAGGGCACAGATACGCAGTATTTT. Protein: CASSTRQGTDTQYF.